The 22 T cell receptor beta chains given below trace back to one sample, sequenced in a study of blood T cell repertoires in COVID-19. Clones were read by immunoSEQ multiplex PCR, and TCRdb kept only the in-frame ones, dropping some. The data contain approximately 150,000 clones, approximately 86% of them singletons. The sequenced sample was peripheral blood. Every receptor here comes from a woman aged 55-69 years who had recovered from COVID-19.

V is TRBV11-3 and J is TRBJ2-2, with D tentatively TRBD2 (6 bases). V shed 5 bases and J shed 6 bases, with 19 bases lying between them. CDR3 length: 16 residues. Per germline, CDR1 SGHNT and CDR2 YENEEA. The CDR3 coding sequence is TGTGCCAGCAGCCCCACGGGGGAGTGGAAGGCCGGGGAGCTGTTTTTT. Encoded protein: CASSPTGEWKAGELFF.

This rearrangement joins TRBV29-1 to TRBJ2-7; 9 bases agree with TRBD1. This CDR3 has 13 residues. V shed 7 bases and J 6 bases; nucleotides not matched to a gene: 10. Germline V gene lookup returns CDR1 SQVTM and CDR2 ANQGSEA. This chain's CDR3 is CSARDREYGEQYF. The CDR3 DNA is TGCAGCGCTAGGGACAGGGAATATGGCGAGCAGTACTTC.

This chain links TRBV7-8 with TRBJ1-6; 10 bases match TRBD1. The V segment lost 1 base and the J segment 7 bases; nucleotides outside the gene matches: 1. Germline V gene lookup returns CDR1 SGHVS and CDR2 FQNEAQ. The CDR3 runs to 15 residues. CDR3 protein: CASSLGGQGNSPLHF. CDR3 DNA sequence: TGTGCCAGCAGCTTAGGGGGACAGGGGAATTCACCCCTCCACTTT.

The chain has TRBV2 and TRBJ1-1; 7 nucleotides agree with TRBD1. The CDR3 extends over 14 amino acids. V gave up 1 base and J gave up 5 bases; unmatched junction bases: 4. Germline V gene data show CDR1 as SNHLY and CDR2 as FYNNEI. CDR3 sequence: CASSEEGAETEAFF. CDR3 in DNA: TGTGCCAGCAGTGAAGAGGGGGCTGAAACTGAAGCTTTCTTT. The complete variable domain, with remaining parts taken from reference TRBV2 and TRBJ1-1, reads EPEVTQTPSHQVTQMGQEVILRCVPISNHLYFYWYRQILGQKVEFLVSFYNNEISEKSEIFDDQFSVERPDGSNFTLKIRSTKLEDSAMYFCASSEEGAETEAFFGQGTRLTVV.

The rearrangement joins TRBV6-2 or TRBV6-3 to TRBJ1-5; possible D gene TRBD1, 6 bases. The V gene's germline CDR1 is MNHEY and CDR2 SVGEGT. The V end was cut by 3 bases, the J end by 6 bases, with 15 bases between. This CDR3 spans 15 amino acids. DNA of the CDR3: TGTGCCAGCAGTTATCAGGGGAGACCGCCTCAGCCCCAGCATTTT. Its translation: CASSYQGRPPQPQHF.

The chain combines TRBV11-2 with TRBJ2-3; D may be TRBD2 (5 bases). Per the germline V gene, CDR1 is SGHAT and CDR2 is FQNNGV. V was cut by 5 bases and J by 3 bases, with 12 bases left in between. The CDR3 is 14 amino acids. The chain's CDR3 is CASSPQGRTDTQYF. CDR3 bases: TGTGCCAGCAGCCCTCAAGGGAGAACAGATACGCAGTATTTT.

The chain joins TRBV11-2 to TRBJ2-1, with TRBD2 identical over 9 bases. This CDR3 has 14 amino acids. Germline values: CDR1 SGHAT, CDR2 FQNNGV. J gave up 9 bases and V 5 bases, and 8 bases lay outside the gene matches. CDR3 bases: TGTGCCAGCAGCCTTAGCGGGGGTGGAAGTGAGCAGTTCTTC. The encoded protein is CASSLSGGGSEQFF. Based on the CDR3 plus reference TRBV11-2 and TRBJ2-1, the full variable domain is EAGVAQSPRYKIIEKRQSVAFWCNPISGHATLYWYQQILGQGPKLLIQFQNNGVVDDSQLPKDRFSAERLKGVDSTLKIQPAKLEDSAVYLCASSLSGGGSEQFFGPGTRLTVL.

The rearrangement uses TRBV19 and TRBJ2-5; 7 nucleotides match TRBD1. This CDR3 spans 14 amino acids. Looked up from germline, CDR1 is LNHDA and CDR2 is SQIVND (reference sequence). Trimming took 4 bases from V and 9 from J; bases not matched to a gene: 11. The CDR3 region is CASSSRQGSRAQYF. The CDR3 DNA reads TGTGCCAGTAGTAGCAGACAGGGCAGCAGGGCCCAGTACTTC.

Only one count was recorded for this clone. The genes are TRBV18 and TRBJ2-7, with a weak D call TRBD2 (5 bases). From germline, CDR1 is KGHSH and CDR2 LQKENI. CDR3 size: 15 residues. Trimming took 0 bases from V and 2 from J, leaving 11 bases between them. DNA for the CDR3: TGTGCCAGCTCACCACCGTGGGGAGAGACCTACGAGCAGTACTTC. This sequence encodes CASSPPWGETYEQYF. Based on the CDR3 plus reference TRBV18 and TRBJ2-7, the full variable domain is NAGVMQNPRHLVRRRGQEARLRCSPMKGHSHVYWYRQLPEEGLKFMVYLQKENIIDESGMPKERFSAEFPKEGPSILRIQQVVRGDSAAYFCASSPPWGETYEQYFGPGTRLTVT.

The chain joins TRBV11-3 to TRBJ2-2; TRBD2 aligns across 8 bases. The germline V gene has CDR1 SGHNT and CDR2 YENEEA. Trimming took 1 base from V and 6 from J; bases not matched to a gene: 1. The CDR3 consists of 14 residues. CDR3 amino acids: CASSLAGGPGELFF. CDR3 in DNA: TGTGCCAGCAGCTTAGCGGGGGGGCCCGGGGAGCTGTTTTTT.

The CDR3 nucleotides are TGCGCCAGCAGCTTGGGACAGGGGGCGCGGTATGAAAAACTGTTTTTT. Translating it yields CASSLGQGARYEKLFF. This chain joins TRBV5-1 and TRBJ1-4; 10 bases are a match to TRBD1. Germline lookup yields CDR1 SGHRS and CDR2 YFSETQ. V gave up 0 bases and J gave up 6 bases; unmatched junction bases: 5. This CDR3 spans 16 amino acids.

The chain joins TRBV5-1 to TRBJ1-1; D is possibly TRBD1 (5 bases). Germline lookup yields CDR1 SGHRS and CDR2 YFSETQ. Trimming cost V 5 bases and J 3 bases, with 11 bases left between them. This CDR3 has 13 residues. The CDR3 DNA is TGCGCCAGCAGGCTCAGGGTTGACACTGAAGCTTTCTTT. It translates to CASRLRVDTEAFF.

This clone was seen just once. The chain has TRBV11-2 and TRBJ2-3; weak D call: TRBD2 (7 bases). The CDR3 runs 16 residues. CDR1 is SGHAT, CDR2 FQNNGV, per germline. Trimming pared 5 bases from V and 2 bases from J, leaving 17 bases between. The CDR3 region has the DNA TGTGCCAGCAGCCCGCGGGGGCGCCTTAACACAGATACGCAGTATTTT. As protein: CASSPRGRLNTDTQYF.

The chain has TRBV4-3 and TRBJ1-1, with 7 bases fitting TRBD1. This CDR3 comprises 15 residues. The germline gives CDR1 LGHNA, CDR2 YSLEER. V lost 1 base to trimming and J lost 11 bases; unmatched junction nucleotides: 13. The CDR3: CASSQALRQGAAAFF. DNA for the CDR3: TGCGCCAGCAGCCAAGCCTTAAGACAGGGAGCGGCCGCTTTCTTT.

The rearrangement uses TRBV6-1 and TRBJ2-7, with 11 bases that match TRBD2. In germline, CDR1 is MNHNS, CDR2 SASEGT. The CDR3 contains 16 residues. V shed 1 base, J shed 2 bases, and the junction held 4 bases outside the gene matches. CDR3 sequence: CASSEGPGLAAYEQYF. The CDR3 region has the DNA TGTGCCAGCAGTGAAGGGCCGGGACTAGCGGCCTACGAGCAGTACTTC.

The V gene is TRBV6-5, the J gene TRBJ1-1; D remains unclear. Trimming cost V 7 bases and J 1 base, with 16 bases left between them. CDR1 and CDR2 from the germline V gene are MNHEY and SVGAGI. The CDR3 length is 15 residues. The CDR3, as DNA: TGTGCCAGCATTGTAAGTCCAGGAAGGAACACTGAAGCTTTCTTT. It translates to CASIVSPGRNTEAFF.

The chain couples TRBV6-6 to TRBJ2-7; possible D gene TRBD1, 5 bases. The CDR3 is 16 amino acids. Germline lookup yields CDR1 MNHNY and CDR2 SVGAGI (reference sequence). Between the trimmed V and J ends, which lost 6 bases and 2 bases, there was a span of 20 bases. CDR3 nucleotides: TGTGCCAGCAGCGACCCCAGCGACAGTCGTCCCTACGAGCAGTACTTC. This encodes CASSDPSDSRPYEQYF.

CDR3 amino acids: CASSQDVAAPYYGYTF. In DNA form, the CDR3 reads TGCGCCAGCAGCCAAGATGTGGCAGCGCCCTATTATGGCTACACCTTC. This chain uses TRBV4-1 with TRBJ1-2; D is ambiguous. The CDR3 is 16 amino acids. The germline V gene encodes CDR1 MGHRA and CDR2 YSYEKL. The V and J ends lost 0 bases and 5 bases respectively, with 16 bases between them.

This chain connects TRBV10-3 to TRBJ1-4, with 10 nucleotides matching TRBD1. The J segment lost 5 bases and the V segment lost 5 bases, leaving 5 bases of the junction unmatched. The CDR3 has 15 residues. CDR1 ENHRY and CDR2 SYGVKD come from the germline V gene. The CDR3 DNA follows: TGTGCCATCAGTCGAGGACAGGGGGTAAATGAAAAACTGTTTTTT. Protein product: CAISRGQGVNEKLFF.

V gene TRBV18 combines with J gene TRBJ2-5, with D possibly matching TRBD2 (6 bases). The V end lost 6 bases, the J end lost 0 bases, and 11 bases lay between the germline ends. This CDR3 spans 14 amino acids. Germline assignment: CDR1 KGHSH and CDR2 LQKENI. CDR3 bases: TGTGCCAGCTCCCACCGGGACTACCAAGAGACCCAGTACTTC. As protein: CASSHRDYQETQYF.

This clone showed up just a few times. This chain links TRBV6-8 with TRBJ2-7; 7 nucleotides align to TRBD1. CDR3 size: 14 residues. Trimming at V came to 4 bases and at J to 0 bases, leaving 3 bases not matched to a gene. Germline V CDR1 and CDR2: MNHGY, SAAAGT. The CDR3 DNA sequence: TGTGCCAGCAGTTCCCGGACAGGCTCCTACGAGCAGTACTTC. This gives the protein CASSSRTGSYEQYF.

This chain joins TRBV5-1 and TRBJ1-1; the D is unclear. Trimming took off 7 bases at V and 4 bases at J, with 8 bases between the two ends. Germline CDR1 reads SGHRS; CDR2 reads YFSETQ. The CDR3 runs 11 residues. This CDR3 is CASVRGTEAFF. CDR3 nucleotide sequence: TGCGCCAGCGTACGGGGCACTGAAGCTTTCTTT.